These T cell receptor beta chains were read from a single sample in a study of CD8 T cells in ankylosing spondylitis. TCRdb re-analysed the 5' RACE reads in MiXCR, keeping a single row per CDR3 protein. The profile shows 700,000 to 850,000 distinct CDR3 sequences, 12% of them singletons. The material sequenced was blood, either unsorted or a sorted T cell fraction (not recorded which). The receptor source for this set is a male donor with ankylosing spondylitis. The CDR3 runs from the conserved cysteine through the conserved F or W. Each record gives: CDR3 DNA, CDR3 protein, J gene, V gene, D gene, clone size. A D gene is named only where the DNA matches it firmly. Size values are once, few and many counts, or a class for expanded clones, and some rows have none.

TGTGCCAGCAGCCCCCCCGGAGTGATGAACACTGAAGCTTTCTTT CASSPPGVMNTEAFF TRBJ1-1 TRBV6-1 . few
TGTGCCAGCAGCTCCGACCGGGACAGGGTAAAGTACTTC CASSSDRDRVKYF TRBJ2-7 TRBV7-2 TRBD1 .
TGCAGCGCTAGCCGGGGGATTCGGGACAATGAGCAGTTCTTC CSASRGIRDNEQFF TRBJ2-1 TRBV29-1 . many
TGTGCCAGCAGAAACAGGGGCAAGGGGCAGTACTTC CASRNRGKGQYF TRBJ2-7 TRBV6-5 TRBD1 .
TGTGCCAGCAGCACAGGGTTTAATCAGCCCCAGCATTTT CASSTGFNQPQHF TRBJ1-5 TRBV6-1 . few
TGTGCCAGCAGCGGGCGTAGGACAGGGGGCGCGGGGCCGCACTACGAGCAGTACTTC CASSGRRTGGAGPHYEQYF TRBJ2-7 TRBV11-2 TRBD1 .
TGCAGTGCTATGTTCCCGGGGACAGGGAATGAAAAACTGTTTTTT CSAMFPGTGNEKLFF TRBJ1-4 TRBV20-1 TRBD1 .
TGCAGTGTTTGGACAGGTGCCTACGAGCAGTACTTC CSVWTGAYEQYF TRBJ2-7 TRBV20-1 TRBD1 few
TGCAGTGCTGCAGGGAATCAGCCCCAGCATTTT CSAAGNQPQHF TRBJ1-5 TRBV20-1 . few
TGTGCCAGCAGCTTGGAACGCGGAGGGGATTACAATGAGCAGTTCTTC CASSLERGGDYNEQFF TRBJ2-1 TRBV5-6 . .
TGTGCCAGCAGCAATAGGCAGGCGCAGTATTTT CASSNRQAQYF TRBJ2-3 TRBV11-3 . .
TGTGCCAGCATTAGCTCGGGACAGGGGGCACTTCGAGGTTTCTATGGCTACACCTTC CASISSGQGALRGFYGYTF TRBJ1-2 TRBV27 TRBD1 few
TGCAGTGCTAGGTGGACATTGGGCACCGGGGAGCTGTTTTTT CSARWTLGTGELFF TRBJ2-2 TRBV20-1 . .
TGTGCCAGCAGTGCACTTAACAGGGCTGGGGCCAACGTCCTGACTTTC CASSALNRAGANVLTF TRBJ2-6 TRBV28 . few
TGTGCCAGCAGTTTCAAGGGGACAGGGCCAAGGGGGGAGCAGTACTTC CASSFKGTGPRGEQYF TRBJ2-7 TRBV7-2 TRBD1 .
TGTGCCAGCAGTATCAGGACAGGAGGCCTTAGCAATCAGCCCCAGCATTTT CASSIRTGGLSNQPQHF TRBJ1-5 TRBV6-1 TRBD1 .
TGCAGCCGCCAAAGGCAGGGAGGCTATGGCTACACCTTC CSRQRQGGYGYTF TRBJ1-2 TRBV20-1 . many
TGTGCCAGCTCACCAGTGTCGGGGACAGACACTGAAGCTTTCTTT CASSPVSGTDTEAFF TRBJ1-1 TRBV18 TRBD1 .
TGCAGTGCTAGCGCTCCGGGGGGAGGCACTGAAGCTTTCTTT CSASAPGGGTEAFF TRBJ1-1 TRBV20-1 . few
TGTGCCAGCAGCCCGGGAGCTGGCTATGGCTACACCTTC CASSPGAGYGYTF TRBJ1-2 TRBV7-9 . many
TGTGCCAGCAGCGTCGACGCGTACCGTGAGCAGTACTTC CASSVDAYREQYF TRBJ2-7 TRBV9 . once
TGCAGTGCTAGAGACGACCCAACAGGGGGCGGAACCTTC CSARDDPTGGGTF TRBJ1-2 TRBV20-1 TRBD1 few